The T cell receptor beta chain under discussion was sequenced for a study of PD-L1 blockade in urothelial cancer. Patient sample counts ranged from 1 to 8, pretreatment and on-treatment. The CDR3 runs to 15 residues. The ends were cut back, 2 bases at V and 1 base at J, with 11 bases in the middle. In germline, CDR1 is SGHTA, CDR2 FQGTGA. Using immunoSEQ multiplex PCR, the repertoire was profiled, and TCRdb retains in-frame clones only, with some absent. The repertoire has approximately 52,000 clones, roughly 80% of them found once; the top ten carry over 3.5%. The specimen comprised PBMCs, sampled around atezolizumab (anti-PD-L1) treatment. This chain links TRBV7-3 with TRBJ2-5, with D perhaps matching TRBD1 (5 bases). The sequence came from a man in his sixties or seventies with urothelial cancer. CDR3 DNA sequence: TGTGCCAGCAGCTTAGGGGCAGAACGCCAAGAGACCCAGTACTTC. Translated: CASSLGAERQETQYF.